A single sample is the source of the 21 T cell receptor beta chains below, sequenced in a study of T-cell memory formation after mild COVID-19. TCRdb ran MiXCR on the 5' RACE reads and lists one entry per CDR3 protein. The sample has 68,000 or so distinct CDR3 sequences, roughly a sixth seen once. Input material: PBMCs or a T cell subset sorted from them (not recorded which). Receptor source: an adult woman who had mild COVID-19 (a few samples of this study predate the infection). Cell type and time point are not known.

There are many counts of this clonotype. The chain joins TRBV27 to TRBJ2-1, with TRBD2 matching over 13 bases. Per the germline V gene, CDR1 is MNHEY and CDR2 is SMNVEV (reference sequence). CDR3 length equals 15 residues. The junction had 4 bases not matched to a gene; V was cut back by 2 bases and J by 9 bases. The CDR3 reads CASSLTSGGVSEQFF. For the CDR3, the DNA is TGTGCCAGCAGTTTAACTAGCGGGGGGGTTAGTGAGCAGTTCTTC.

V and J are TRBV29-1 and TRBJ2-7; no definite D call. V gave up 4 bases and J gave up 2 bases, with 12 bases separating them. Germline V gene sequence: CDR1 SQVTM, CDR2 ANQGSEA. This CDR3 spans 13 amino acids. DNA of the CDR3: TGCAGCGTTGTGGCAGGTAGGACCTACGAGCAGTACTTC. It translates to CSVVAGRTYEQYF.

J is TRBJ2-7 and V is TRBV7-9; D not resolved. The CDR3 totals 14 residues. CDR1 is SEHNR and CDR2 is FQNEAQ in the germline V gene (reference sequence). Trimming shortened V by 2 bases and J by 5 bases, and 13 bases separated the two germline ends. CDR3 region: CASSLRGFSDEQYF. For the CDR3, the DNA is TGTGCCAGCAGCTTACGAGGCTTCTCGGACGAGCAGTACTTC.

In its sample, this clonotype was seen a few times. This chain links TRBV7-6 with TRBJ2-1, with D possibly matching TRBD2 (5 bases). The V and J ends lost 8 bases and 5 bases respectively, with 16 bases between them. This CDR3 spans 14 amino acids. Germline V lookup: CDR1 SGHVS, CDR2 FNYEAQ. The CDR3 reads CASSWERLNNEQFF. DNA for the CDR3: TGTGCCAGCTCCTGGGAGAGACTCAACAATGAGCAGTTCTTC.

A few counts support this clonotype. CDR3 DNA: TGTGCCAGCAGCCCTACGGACAGGACGAACACCGGGGAGCTGTTTTTT. Residues: CASSPTDRTNTGELFF. This chain connects TRBV11-3 to TRBJ2-2; 7 bases match TRBD1. CDR3 size: 16 residues. Per germline, CDR1 SGHNT and CDR2 YENEEA. V was clipped by 5 bases and J by 0 bases; unmatched bases: 6.

This clonotype showed up just a few times. The chain employs TRBV15 and TRBJ2-1; D call uncertain. Germline V lookup: CDR1 LNHNV, CDR2 YYDKDF (reference sequence). V was clipped by 4 bases and J by 2 bases, with 9 bases between them. The CDR3 has 14 amino acids. Here the CDR3 DNA reads TGTGCCACCAGCAAGGGTGGAGCCTACAATGAGCAGTTCTTC. It yields the protein CATSKGGAYNEQFF.

The CDR3: CASSLTSGCTYEQYF. The CDR3 coding sequence is TGTGCCAGCAGCCTCACTAGCGGGTGCACCTACGAGCAGTACTTC. The chain recombines TRBV6-2 or TRBV6-3 with TRBJ2-7; 9 bases agree with TRBD2. From germline, CDR1 is MNHEY and CDR2 SVGEGT. The CDR3 has 15 residues. The V gene end was trimmed by 6 bases and the J gene end by 2 bases; junction bases not matched to a gene: 8.

This clonotype was counted between two and nine times. This chain links TRBV5-5 with TRBJ2-2; 12 positions match TRBD2. The ends lost 0 bases at V and 7 bases at J; junction bases unmatched: 4. Germline CDR1 reads SGHKS; CDR2 reads YYEKEE (reference sequence). The CDR3 length is 16 residues. The CDR3 nucleotides read TGTGCCAGCAGCTTGGAACTGGGACTAGCGGGCGGGGAGCTGTTTTTT. Its protein is CASSLELGLAGGELFF.

The sample holds a few counts of this clonotype. V and J are TRBV29-1 and TRBJ2-7; D gene unclear. The CDR3 has 11 amino acids. Trimming removed 4 bases at V and 0 bases at J, with 4 bases between. Germline CDR1 is SQVTM and CDR2 is ANQGSEA. CDR3 protein: CSVGDSYEQYF. Written as DNA, the CDR3 is TGCAGCGTTGGGGACTCCTACGAGCAGTACTTC.

The CDR3 DNA is TGTGCCAGCAGTGAATGGGGACAAAGCACAGATACGCAGTATTTT. This translates into CASSEWGQSTDTQYF. The genes are TRBV6-1 and TRBJ2-3; a weak D match, TRBD1 (6 bases). Deletions cut 2 bases from V and 0 bases from J, with 9 bases between. CDR1 is MNHNS, CDR2 SASEGT, per germline. The length of the CDR3 is 15 residues.

The chain carries TRBV11-2 and TRBJ2-7, with D perhaps assigned TRBD1 or TRBD2 (5 bases each). V lost 0 bases to trimming and J lost 3 bases, with 15 bases between them. CDR1 and CDR2 (germline): SGHAT, FQNNGV. The CDR3 totals 16 residues. CDR3 amino acids: CASSLDPRGVNYEQYF. The CDR3 nucleotides are TGTGCCAGCAGCTTAGATCCCCGAGGGGTGAACTACGAGCAGTACTTC.

This clonotype has more than one count but fewer than ten. The rearrangement uses TRBV7-9 and TRBJ1-6, with a weak D call TRBD1 (6 bases). Germline V lookup: CDR1 SEHNR, CDR2 FQNEAQ (reference sequence). The CDR3 totals 17 residues. The V end was cut by 1 base, the J end by 2 bases, with 12 bases between. The CDR3 here is CASSLDGRGTYNSPLHF. CDR3 in DNA: TGTGCCAGCAGCTTAGATGGCAGGGGAACCTATAATTCACCCCTCCACTTT.

CDR3 DNA sequence: TGTGCCAGCAGCTTGGGGCTAGCGGGGGGCACAGATACGCAGTATTTT. Residues: CASSLGLAGGTDTQYF. This chain uses TRBV7-9 with TRBJ2-3, with TRBD2 identical over 10 bases. Germline V lookup: CDR1 SEHNR, CDR2 FQNEAQ (reference sequence). V shed 3 bases and J 1 base; nucleotides not matched to a gene: 4. The CDR3 totals 16 residues.

The chain employs TRBV4-1 and TRBJ2-7; D gene unclear. The CDR3 has 15 residues. Looked up from germline, CDR1 is MGHRA and CDR2 is YSYEKL. The V end was cut by 4 bases, the J end by 6 bases, with 19 bases between. The CDR3 reads CASSPQFTPASEQYF. In nucleotides, the CDR3 is TGCGCCAGCAGCCCTCAGTTTACTCCTGCGTCCGAGCAGTACTTC.

This clonotype was seen only a few times. V gene TRBV12-3 or TRBV12-4 combines with J gene TRBJ2-3; the D call may be TRBD1 or TRBD2 (5 bases each). V lost 4 bases and J lost 2, with 16 bases in between. This CDR3 is built from 16 residues. The CDR3, as DNA: TGTGCCAGCAGTTCGCCTAGCCGGACATACACAGATACGCAGTATTTT. Its protein product is CASSSPSRTYTDTQYF.

V usage is TRBV24-1 and J usage is TRBJ2-7, with D perhaps matching TRBD2 (6 bases). CDR3 size: 13 residues. V was trimmed by 5 bases and J by 6 bases, leaving 13 bases between them. Germline-derived CDR1 and CDR2 are KGHDR and SFDVKD. The CDR3 here is CATSGPGVVEQYF. CDR3 bases: TGTGCCACCAGTGGCCCGGGAGTTGTCGAGCAGTACTTC.

This clonotype has a handful of counts. This chain connects TRBV12-3 or TRBV12-4 to TRBJ2-3; 9 nucleotides align to TRBD2. CDR3 length: 16 residues. The trim removed 5 bases at V and 2 bases at J, leaving 8 bases unmatched. The DNA of the CDR3 is TGTGCCAGCAGTGGACTCTGGACTAGCGACACAGATACGCAGTATTTT. It yields the protein CASSGLWTSDTDTQYF.

This clonotype was counted only a few times. The chain carries TRBV7-9 and TRBJ2-5; weak D call: TRBD1 (5 bases). The CDR3 is 13 amino acids. Germline CDR1 SEHNR, CDR2 FQNEAQ (reference sequence). V shed 7 bases and J shed 5 bases, with 14 bases lying between them. The CDR3 bases are TGTGCCAGCATGGGGCCGCTCGTGGAGACCCAGTACTTC. Its protein product is CASMGPLVETQYF.

This clonotype came up a few times. This chain links TRBV28 with TRBJ2-7; TRBD1 agrees at 8 bases. The CDR3 extends over 15 amino acids. The J segment lost 1 base and the V segment lost 5 bases, leaving 7 bases of the junction unmatched. Germline V gene data show CDR1 as MDHEN and CDR2 as SYDVKM. The CDR3 reads CASSPSGQGSYEQYF. In DNA form, the CDR3 reads TGTGCCAGCAGTCCCAGCGGACAGGGATCCTACGAGCAGTACTTC.

The chain combines TRBV13 with TRBJ2-7; 13 bases are shared with TRBD2. Per the germline V gene, CDR1 is PRHDT and CDR2 is FYEKMQ (reference sequence). J was trimmed by 1 base and V by 5 bases; bases with no gene match: 5. This CDR3 contains 16 residues. The CDR3 bases are TGTGCCAGCAGCATAAGACTAGCGGGAGGATCCTACGAGCAGTACTTC. Its translation: CASSIRLAGGSYEQYF.

This clonotype was counted between two and nine times. This rearrangement joins TRBV5-1 to TRBJ1-6; D call uncertain. V lost 4 bases and J 6 bases, leaving 14 bases between the germline ends. The germline V gene encodes CDR1 SGHRS and CDR2 YFSETQ. The CDR3 contains 15 residues. The CDR3 here is CASSPRFEGNSPLHF. For the CDR3, the DNA is TGCGCCAGCAGCCCCCGCTTCGAGGGTAATTCACCCCTCCACTTT. The whole variable domain, filled in from reference TRBV5-1 and TRBJ1-6, reads KAGVTQTPRYLIKTRGQQVTLSCSPISGHRSVSWYQQTPGQGLQFLFEYFSETQRNKGNFPGRFSGRQFSNSRSEMNVSTLELGDSALYLCASSPRFEGNSPLHFGNGTRLTVT.